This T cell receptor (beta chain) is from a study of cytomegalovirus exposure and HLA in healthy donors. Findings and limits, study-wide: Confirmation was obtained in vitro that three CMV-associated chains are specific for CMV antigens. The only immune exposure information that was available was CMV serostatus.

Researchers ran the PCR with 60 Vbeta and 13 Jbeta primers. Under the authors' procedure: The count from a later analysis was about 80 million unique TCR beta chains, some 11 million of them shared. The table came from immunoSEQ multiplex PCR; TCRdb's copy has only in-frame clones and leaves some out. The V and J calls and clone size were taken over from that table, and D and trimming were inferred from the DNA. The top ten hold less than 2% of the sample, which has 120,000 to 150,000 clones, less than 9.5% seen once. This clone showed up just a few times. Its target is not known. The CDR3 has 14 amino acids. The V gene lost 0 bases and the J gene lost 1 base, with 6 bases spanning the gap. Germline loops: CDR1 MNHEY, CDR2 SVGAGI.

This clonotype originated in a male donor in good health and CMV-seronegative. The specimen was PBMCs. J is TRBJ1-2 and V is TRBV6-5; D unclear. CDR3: CASSYSASNYGYTF. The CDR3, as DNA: TGTGCCAGCAGTTACTCGGCCAGTAACTATGGCTACACCTTC.